This T cell receptor (beta chain) was sequenced during a study of T cells in localized non-small cell lung cancer. This CDR3 region has 16 residues. J lost 4 bases, V lost 4 bases, and 11 bases had no gene match. Germline lookup yields CDR1 LNHDA and CDR2 SQIVND (reference sequence). Clones were sequenced by immunoSEQ multiplex PCR, and TCRdb holds only the in-frame ones, with some missing. The sample has more than 30,000 clones; roughly 86% are singletons. The TCR comes from a woman between 35 and 75 years old with stage III lung adenocarcinoma. Sample: peripheral blood mononuclear cells, taken before any cancer treatment. The chain links TRBV19 to TRBJ2-3; 7 bases agree with TRBD2. CDR3 residues: CASSTPGGMGADTQYF. CDR3 coding DNA: TGTGCCAGTAGTACACCGGGAGGTATGGGTGCAGATACGCAGTATTTT.